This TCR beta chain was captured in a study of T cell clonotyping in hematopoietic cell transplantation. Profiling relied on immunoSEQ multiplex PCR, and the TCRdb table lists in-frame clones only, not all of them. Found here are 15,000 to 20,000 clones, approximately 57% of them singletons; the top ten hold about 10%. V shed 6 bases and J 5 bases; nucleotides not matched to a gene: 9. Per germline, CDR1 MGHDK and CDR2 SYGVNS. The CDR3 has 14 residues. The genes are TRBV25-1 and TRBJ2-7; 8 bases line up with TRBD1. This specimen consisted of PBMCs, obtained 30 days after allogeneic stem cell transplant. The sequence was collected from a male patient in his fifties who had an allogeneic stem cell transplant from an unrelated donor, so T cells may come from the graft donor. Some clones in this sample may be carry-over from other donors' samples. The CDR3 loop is CASSTRDRFHEQYF. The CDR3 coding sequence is TGTGCCAGCAGCACCCGGGACAGGTTCCACGAGCAGTACTTC.